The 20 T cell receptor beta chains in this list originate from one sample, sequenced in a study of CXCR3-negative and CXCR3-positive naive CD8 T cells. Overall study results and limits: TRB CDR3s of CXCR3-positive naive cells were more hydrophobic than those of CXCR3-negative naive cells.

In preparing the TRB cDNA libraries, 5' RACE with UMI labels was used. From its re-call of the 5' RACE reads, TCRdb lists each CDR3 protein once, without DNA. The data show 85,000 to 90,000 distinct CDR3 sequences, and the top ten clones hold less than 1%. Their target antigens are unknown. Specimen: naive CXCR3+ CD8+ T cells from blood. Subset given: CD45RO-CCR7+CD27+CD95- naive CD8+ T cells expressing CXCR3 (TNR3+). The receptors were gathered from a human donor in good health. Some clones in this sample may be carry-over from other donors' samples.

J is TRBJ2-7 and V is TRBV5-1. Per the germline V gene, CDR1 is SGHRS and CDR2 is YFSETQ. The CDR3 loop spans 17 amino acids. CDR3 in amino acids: CASSPDFSTRASYEQYF.

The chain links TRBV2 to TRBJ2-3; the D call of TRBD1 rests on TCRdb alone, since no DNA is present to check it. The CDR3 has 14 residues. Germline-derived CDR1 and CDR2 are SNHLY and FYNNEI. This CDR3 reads CASSDGQGTDTQYF.

The CDR3 protein is CASSYADREGNQPQHF. This chain connects TRBV6-8 to TRBJ1-5; TCRdb returns TRBD1, unconfirmable since there is no DNA. There are 16 residues in the CDR3. Germline V gene sequence: CDR1 MNHGY, CDR2 SAAAGT.

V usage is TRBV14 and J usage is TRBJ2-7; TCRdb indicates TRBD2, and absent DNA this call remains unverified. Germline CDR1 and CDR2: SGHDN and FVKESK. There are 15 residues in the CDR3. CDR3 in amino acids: CASSQSSGRFYEQYF.

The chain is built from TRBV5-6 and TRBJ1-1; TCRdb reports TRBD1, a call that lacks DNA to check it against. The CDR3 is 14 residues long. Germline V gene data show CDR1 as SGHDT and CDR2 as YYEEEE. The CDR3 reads CASSSRQGDTEAFF.

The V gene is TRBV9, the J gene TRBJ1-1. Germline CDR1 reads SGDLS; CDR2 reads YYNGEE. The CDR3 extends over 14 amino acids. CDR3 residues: CASSVDPVNTEAFF.

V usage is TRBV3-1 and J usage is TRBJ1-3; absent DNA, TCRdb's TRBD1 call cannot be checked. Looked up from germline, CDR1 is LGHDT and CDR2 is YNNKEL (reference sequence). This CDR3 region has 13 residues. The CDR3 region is CASSQGGANTIYF.

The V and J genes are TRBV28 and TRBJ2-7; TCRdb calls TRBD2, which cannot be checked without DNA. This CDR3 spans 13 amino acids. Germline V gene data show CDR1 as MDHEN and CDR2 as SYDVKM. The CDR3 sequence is CASSLAGNYEQYF.

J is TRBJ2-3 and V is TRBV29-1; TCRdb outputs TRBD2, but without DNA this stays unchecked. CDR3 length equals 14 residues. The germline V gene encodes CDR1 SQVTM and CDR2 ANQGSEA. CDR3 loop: CSVKGGPENVGQYF.

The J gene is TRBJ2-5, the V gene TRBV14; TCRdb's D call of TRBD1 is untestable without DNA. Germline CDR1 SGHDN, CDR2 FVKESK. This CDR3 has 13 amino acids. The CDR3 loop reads CASSLRQQETQYF.

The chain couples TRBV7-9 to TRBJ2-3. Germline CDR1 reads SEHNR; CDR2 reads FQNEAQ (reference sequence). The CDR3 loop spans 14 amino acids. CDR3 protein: CASSLISDPDTQYF. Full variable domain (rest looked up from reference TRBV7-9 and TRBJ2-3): DTGVSQNPRHKITKRGQNVTFRCDPISEHNRLYWYRQTLGQGPEFLTYFQNEAQLEKSRLLSDRFSAERPKGSFSTLEIQRTEQGDSAMYLCASSLISDPDTQYFGPGTRLTVL.

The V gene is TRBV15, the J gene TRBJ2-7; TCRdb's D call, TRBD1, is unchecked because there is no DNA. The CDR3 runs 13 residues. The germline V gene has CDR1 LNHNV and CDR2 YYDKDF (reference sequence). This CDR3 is CATSSDRGDEQYF.

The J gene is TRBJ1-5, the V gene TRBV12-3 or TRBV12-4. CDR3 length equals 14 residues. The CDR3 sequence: CASSLERRNQPQHF.

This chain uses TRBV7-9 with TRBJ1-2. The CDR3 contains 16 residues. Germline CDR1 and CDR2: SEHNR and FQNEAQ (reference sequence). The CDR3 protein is CASSPKEGKTNYGYTF.

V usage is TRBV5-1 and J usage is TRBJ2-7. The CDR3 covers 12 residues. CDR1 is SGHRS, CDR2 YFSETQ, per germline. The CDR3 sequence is CASRQNSYEQYF.

The CDR3 region is CASSPGQRGGDTQYF. The chain carries TRBV12-3 or TRBV12-4 and TRBJ2-3; TCRdb indicates TRBD2, and absent DNA this call remains unverified. The CDR3 loop spans 15 amino acids.

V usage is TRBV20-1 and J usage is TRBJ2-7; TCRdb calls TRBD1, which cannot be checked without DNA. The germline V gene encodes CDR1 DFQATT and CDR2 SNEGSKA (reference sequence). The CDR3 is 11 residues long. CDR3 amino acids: CSANRGGEQYF.

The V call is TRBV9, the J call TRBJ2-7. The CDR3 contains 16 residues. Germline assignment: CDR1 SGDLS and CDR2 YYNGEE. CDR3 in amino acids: CASSVGLTALGYEQYF.

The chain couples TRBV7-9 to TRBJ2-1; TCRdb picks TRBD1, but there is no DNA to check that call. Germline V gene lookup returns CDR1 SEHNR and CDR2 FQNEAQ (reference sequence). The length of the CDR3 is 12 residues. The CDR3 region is CATHGGGSEQFF.

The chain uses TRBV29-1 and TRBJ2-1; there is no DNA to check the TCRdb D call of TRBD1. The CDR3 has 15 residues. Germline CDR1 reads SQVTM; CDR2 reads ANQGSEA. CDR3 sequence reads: CSVPPRQGSGNEQFF.